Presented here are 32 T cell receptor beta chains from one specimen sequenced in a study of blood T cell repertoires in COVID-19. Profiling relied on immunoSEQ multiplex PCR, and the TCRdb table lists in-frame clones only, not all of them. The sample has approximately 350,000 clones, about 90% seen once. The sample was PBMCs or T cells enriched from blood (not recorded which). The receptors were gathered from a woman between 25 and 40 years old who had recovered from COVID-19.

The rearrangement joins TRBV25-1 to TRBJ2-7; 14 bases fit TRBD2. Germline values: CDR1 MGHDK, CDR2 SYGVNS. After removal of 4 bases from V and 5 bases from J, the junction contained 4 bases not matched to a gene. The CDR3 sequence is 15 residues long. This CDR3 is CASSAPGLAGDEQYF. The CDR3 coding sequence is TGTGCCAGCAGTGCCCCGGGACTAGCGGGAGACGAGCAGTACTTC.

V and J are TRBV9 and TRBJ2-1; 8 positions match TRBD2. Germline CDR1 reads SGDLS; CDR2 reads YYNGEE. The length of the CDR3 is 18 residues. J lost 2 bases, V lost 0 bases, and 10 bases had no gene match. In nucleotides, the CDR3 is TGTGCCAGCAGCGTAGGACACCAGCGGGGGTCTCCCTACAATGAGCAGTTCTTC. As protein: CASSVGHQRGSPYNEQFF.

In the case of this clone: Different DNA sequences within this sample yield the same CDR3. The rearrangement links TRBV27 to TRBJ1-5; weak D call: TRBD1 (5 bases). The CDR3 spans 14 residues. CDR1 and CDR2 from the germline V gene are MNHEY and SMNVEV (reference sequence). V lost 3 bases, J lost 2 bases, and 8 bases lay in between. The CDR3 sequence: CASSLGGGNQPQHF. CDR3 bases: TGTGCCAGCAGTTTGGGAGGGGGCAATCAGCCCCAGCATTTT.

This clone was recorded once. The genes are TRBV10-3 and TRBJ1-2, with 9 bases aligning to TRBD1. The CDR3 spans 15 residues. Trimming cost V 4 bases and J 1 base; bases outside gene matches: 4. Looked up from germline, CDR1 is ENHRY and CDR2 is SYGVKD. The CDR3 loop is CAISVRTGDNYGYTF. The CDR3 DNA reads TGTGCCATCAGTGTCCGGACAGGGGATAACTATGGCTACACCTTC.

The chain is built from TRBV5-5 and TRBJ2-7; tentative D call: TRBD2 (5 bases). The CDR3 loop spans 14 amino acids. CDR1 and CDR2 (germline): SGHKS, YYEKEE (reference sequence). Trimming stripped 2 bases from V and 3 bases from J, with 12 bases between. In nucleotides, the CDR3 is TGTGCCAGCAGCTTACTGGACGGAGGCTACGAGCAGTACTTC. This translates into CASSLLDGGYEQYF.

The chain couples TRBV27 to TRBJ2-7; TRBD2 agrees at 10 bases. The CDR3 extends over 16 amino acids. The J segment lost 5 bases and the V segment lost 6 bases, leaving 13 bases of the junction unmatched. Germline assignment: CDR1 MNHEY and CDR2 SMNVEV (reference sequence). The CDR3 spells CASSPYLAGASDEQYF. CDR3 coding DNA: TGTGCCAGCAGCCCATATCTAGCGGGAGCTAGCGACGAGCAGTACTTC.

In DNA, the CDR3 is TGTGCCAGCAGCCCACCCGGGGAAAGCACTGAAGCTTTCTTT. It yields the protein CASSPPGESTEAFF. The chain is built from TRBV5-8 and TRBJ1-1; D is uncertain. CDR1 and CDR2 (germline): SGHTS, YDEGEE. The V end was cut by 4 bases, the J end by 4 bases, with 14 bases between. The CDR3 runs 14 residues. Full variable domain (rest looked up from reference TRBV5-8 and TRBJ1-1): EAGVTQSPTHLIKTRGQQATLRCSPISGHTSVYWYQQALGLGLQFLLWYDEGEERNRGNFPPRFSGRQFPNYSSELNVNALELEDSALYLCASSPPGESTEAFFGQGTRLTVV.

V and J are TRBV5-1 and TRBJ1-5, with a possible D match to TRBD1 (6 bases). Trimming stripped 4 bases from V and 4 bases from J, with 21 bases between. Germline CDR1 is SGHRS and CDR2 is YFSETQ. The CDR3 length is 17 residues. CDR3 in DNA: TGCGCCAGCAGCCCGAACCAGAACAGGGTTAGGAATCAGCCCCAGCATTTT. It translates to CASSPNQNRVRNQPQHF.

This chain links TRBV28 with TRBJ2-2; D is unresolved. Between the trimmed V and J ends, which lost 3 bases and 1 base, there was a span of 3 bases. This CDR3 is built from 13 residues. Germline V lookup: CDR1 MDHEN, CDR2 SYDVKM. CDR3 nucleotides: TGTGCCAGCAGTTTCAAGAACACCGGGGAGCTGTTTTTT. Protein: CASSFKNTGELFF.

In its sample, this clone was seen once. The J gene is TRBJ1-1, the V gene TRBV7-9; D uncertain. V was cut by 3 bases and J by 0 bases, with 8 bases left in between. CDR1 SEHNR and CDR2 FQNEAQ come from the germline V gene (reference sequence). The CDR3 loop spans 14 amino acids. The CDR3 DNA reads TGTGCCAGCAGCTTCCCCCGGGTGAACACTGAAGCTTTCTTT. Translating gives CASSFPRVNTEAFF.

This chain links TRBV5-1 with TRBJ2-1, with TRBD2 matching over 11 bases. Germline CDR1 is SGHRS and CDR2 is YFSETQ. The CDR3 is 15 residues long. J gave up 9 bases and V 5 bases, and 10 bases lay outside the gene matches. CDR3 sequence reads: CASSRGLADLVEQFF. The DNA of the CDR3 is TGCGCCAGCAGTCGGGGACTAGCGGATCTGGTTGAGCAGTTCTTC.

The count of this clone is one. The CDR3 reads CASSLTRSKFEQYF. Written as DNA, the CDR3 is TGTGCCAGCAGCCTAACAAGGAGTAAGTTCGAGCAGTACTTC. This chain uses TRBV3-1 (or the pseudogene TRBV3-2) with TRBJ2-7; D unresolved. Trimming left V 4 bases short and J 6 bases short, with 16 bases between. The CDR3 has 14 amino acids. The germline gives CDR1 LGHDT, CDR2 YNNKEL (reference sequence).

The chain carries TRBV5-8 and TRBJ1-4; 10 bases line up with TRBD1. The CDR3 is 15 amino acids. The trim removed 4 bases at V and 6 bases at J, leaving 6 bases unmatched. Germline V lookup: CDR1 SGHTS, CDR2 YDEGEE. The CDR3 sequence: CASSKGQGDDEKLFF. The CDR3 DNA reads TGTGCCAGCAGCAAAGGACAGGGGGACGATGAAAAACTGTTTTTT.

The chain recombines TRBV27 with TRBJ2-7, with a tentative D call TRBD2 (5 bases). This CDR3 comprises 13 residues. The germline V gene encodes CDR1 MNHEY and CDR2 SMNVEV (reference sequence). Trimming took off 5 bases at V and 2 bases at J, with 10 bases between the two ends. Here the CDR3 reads CASSRGSTYEQYF. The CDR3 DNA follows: TGTGCCAGCAGTAGAGGGAGTACCTACGAGCAGTACTTC.

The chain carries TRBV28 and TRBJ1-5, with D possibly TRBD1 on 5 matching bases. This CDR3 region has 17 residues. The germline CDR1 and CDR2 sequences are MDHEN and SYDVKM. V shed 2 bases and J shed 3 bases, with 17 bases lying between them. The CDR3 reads CASSLRGGGVVNQPQHF. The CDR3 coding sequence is TGTGCCAGCAGTTTAAGGGGAGGAGGGGTGGTCAATCAGCCCCAGCATTTT.

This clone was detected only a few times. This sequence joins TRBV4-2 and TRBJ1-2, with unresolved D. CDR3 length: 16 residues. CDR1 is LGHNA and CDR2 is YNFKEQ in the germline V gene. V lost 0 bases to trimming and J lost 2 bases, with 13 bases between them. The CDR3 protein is CASSQDLRGSNYGYTF. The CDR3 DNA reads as TGTGCCAGCAGCCAAGATTTGAGAGGATCAAACTATGGCTACACCTTC.

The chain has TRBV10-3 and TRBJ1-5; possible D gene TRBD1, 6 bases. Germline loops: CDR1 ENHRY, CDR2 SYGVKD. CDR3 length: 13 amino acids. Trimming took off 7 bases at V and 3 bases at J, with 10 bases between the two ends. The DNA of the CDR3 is TGTGCCATCAACCGACAGGCCAATCAGCCCCAGCATTTT. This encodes CAINRQANQPQHF.

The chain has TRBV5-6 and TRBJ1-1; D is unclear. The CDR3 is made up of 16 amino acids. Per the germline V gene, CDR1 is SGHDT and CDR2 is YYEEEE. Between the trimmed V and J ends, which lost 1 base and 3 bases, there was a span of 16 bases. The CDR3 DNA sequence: TGTGCCAGCAGCTTGTATTCCGGGGTGGTGGACACTGAAGCTTTCTTT. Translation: CASSLYSGVVDTEAFF.

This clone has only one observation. The CDR3 DNA reads as TGTGCCAGCAGCCAAGCAGGGGCTGGCTACACCTTC. Encoded protein: CASSQAGAGYTF. The chain carries TRBV3-1 (or the pseudogene TRBV3-2) and TRBJ1-2, with D possibly being TRBD1 (6 bases). CDR1 and CDR2 (germline): LGHDT, YNNKEL (reference sequence). The V end lost 1 base, the J end lost 7 bases, and 7 bases lay between the germline ends. The CDR3 is 12 amino acids.

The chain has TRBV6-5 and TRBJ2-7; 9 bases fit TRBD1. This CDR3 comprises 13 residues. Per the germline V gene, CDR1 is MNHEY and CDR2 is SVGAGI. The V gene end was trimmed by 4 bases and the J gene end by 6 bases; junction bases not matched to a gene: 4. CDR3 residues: CASSWTGEGEQYF. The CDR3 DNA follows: TGTGCCAGCAGTTGGACAGGGGAAGGCGAGCAGTACTTC.

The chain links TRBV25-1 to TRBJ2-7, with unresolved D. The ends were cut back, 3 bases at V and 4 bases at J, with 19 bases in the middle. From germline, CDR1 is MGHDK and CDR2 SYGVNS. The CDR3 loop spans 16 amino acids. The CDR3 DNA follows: TGTGCCAGCAGTGAGTACAACAGTTCCCCTGGGTACGAGCAGTACTTC. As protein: CASSEYNSSPGYEQYF.

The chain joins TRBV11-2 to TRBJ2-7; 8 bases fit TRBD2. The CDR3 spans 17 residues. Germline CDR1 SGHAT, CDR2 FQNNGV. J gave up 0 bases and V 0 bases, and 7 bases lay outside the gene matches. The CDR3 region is CASSLDNSGVSSYEQYF. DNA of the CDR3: TGTGCCAGCAGCTTAGATAATAGCGGGGTCAGCTCCTACGAGCAGTACTTC.

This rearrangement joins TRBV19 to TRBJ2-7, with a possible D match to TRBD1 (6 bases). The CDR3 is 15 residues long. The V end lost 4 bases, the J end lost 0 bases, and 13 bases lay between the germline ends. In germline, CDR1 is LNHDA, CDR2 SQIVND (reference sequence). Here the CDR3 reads CASSTPDSVSYEQYF. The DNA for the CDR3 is TGTGCCAGTAGTACCCCGGACAGCGTCTCCTACGAGCAGTACTTC. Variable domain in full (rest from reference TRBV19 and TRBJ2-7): DGGITQSPKYLFRKEGQNVTLSCEQNLNHDAMYWYRQDPGQGLRLIYYSQIVNDFQKGDIAEGYSVSREKKESFPLTVTSAQKNPTAFYLCASSTPDSVSYEQYFGPGTRLTVT.

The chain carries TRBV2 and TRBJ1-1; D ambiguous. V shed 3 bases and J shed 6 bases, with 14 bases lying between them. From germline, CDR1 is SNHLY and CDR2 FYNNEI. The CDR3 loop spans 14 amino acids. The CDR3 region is CASSDGPLIPEAFF. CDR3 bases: TGTGCCAGCAGTGATGGCCCCCTTATCCCTGAAGCTTTCTTT.

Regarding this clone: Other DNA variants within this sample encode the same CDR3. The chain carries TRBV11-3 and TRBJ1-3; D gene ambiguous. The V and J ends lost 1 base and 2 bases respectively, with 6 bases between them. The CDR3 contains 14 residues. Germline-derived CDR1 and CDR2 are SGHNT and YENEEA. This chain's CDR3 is CASSLGAAGNTIYF. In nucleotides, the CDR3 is TGTGCCAGCAGCTTAGGGGCAGCTGGAAACACCATATATTTT.

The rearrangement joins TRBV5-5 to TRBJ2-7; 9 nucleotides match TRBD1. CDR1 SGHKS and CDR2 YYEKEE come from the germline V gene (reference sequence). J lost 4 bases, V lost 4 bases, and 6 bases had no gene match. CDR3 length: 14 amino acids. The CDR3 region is CASSPGTGRYEQYF. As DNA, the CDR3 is TGTGCCAGCAGCCCTGGGACAGGGAGATACGAGCAGTACTTC.

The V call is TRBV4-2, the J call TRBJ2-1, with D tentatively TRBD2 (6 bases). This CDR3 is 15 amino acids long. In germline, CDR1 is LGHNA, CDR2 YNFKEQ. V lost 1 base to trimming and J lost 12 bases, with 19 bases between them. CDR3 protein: CASSQVERASPGQFF. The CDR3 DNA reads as TGTGCCAGCAGCCAAGTGGAGCGGGCCTCTCCGGGGCAGTTCTTC.

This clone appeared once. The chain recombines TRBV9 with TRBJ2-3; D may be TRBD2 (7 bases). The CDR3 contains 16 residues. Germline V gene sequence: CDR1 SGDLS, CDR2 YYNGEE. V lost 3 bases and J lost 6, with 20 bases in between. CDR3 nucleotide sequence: TGTGCCAGCAGCGAGGGGGGGACCTTTCCGCGGGATACGCAGTATTTT. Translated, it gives CASSEGGTFPRDTQYF.

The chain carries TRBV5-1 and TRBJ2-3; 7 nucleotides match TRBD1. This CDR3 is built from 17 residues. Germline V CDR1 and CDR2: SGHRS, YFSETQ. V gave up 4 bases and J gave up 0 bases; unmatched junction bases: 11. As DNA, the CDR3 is TGCGCCAGCAGCAAATCCCGGACAGGACACAGCACAGATACGCAGTATTTT. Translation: CASSKSRTGHSTDTQYF.

CDR3 in amino acids: CASSLPGRDSGNTIYF. The DNA of the CDR3 is TGTGCCAGCAGCTTGCCTGGACGGGACTCTGGAAACACCATATATTTT. The chain is built from TRBV7-9 and TRBJ1-3; no firm D call. Germline values: CDR1 SEHNR, CDR2 FQNEAQ (reference sequence). Trimming stripped 3 bases from V and 0 bases from J, with 12 bases between. The CDR3 extends over 16 amino acids.

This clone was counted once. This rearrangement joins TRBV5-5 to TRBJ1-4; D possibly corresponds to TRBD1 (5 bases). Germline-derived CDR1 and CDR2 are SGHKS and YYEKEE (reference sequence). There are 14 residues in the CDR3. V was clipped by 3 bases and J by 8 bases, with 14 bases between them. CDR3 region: CASSYGGVAEKLFF. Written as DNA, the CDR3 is TGTGCCAGCAGCTACGGAGGGGTCGCCGAAAAACTGTTTTTT.

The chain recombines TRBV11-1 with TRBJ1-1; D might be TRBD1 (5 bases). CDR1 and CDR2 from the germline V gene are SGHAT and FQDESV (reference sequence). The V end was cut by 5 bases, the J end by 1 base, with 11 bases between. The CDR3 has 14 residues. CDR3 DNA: TGTGCCAGCAGCCGCGGCGGGACGAACACTGAAGCTTTCTTT. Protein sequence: CASSRGGTNTEAFF.